This TCR beta chain is from a study of blood T cell repertoires in COVID-19. The CDR3 is 13 residues long. Trimming cost V 6 bases and J 5 bases; bases outside gene matches: 2. Germline V gives CDR1 LNHDA, CDR2 SQIVND (reference sequence). Only in-frame clones appear in the TCRdb table, and some are missing; sequencing was by immunoSEQ multiplex PCR. The sample contains approximately 200,000 clones, approximately 90% of which appear only once. The sequenced sample was peripheral blood. The genes are TRBV19 and TRBJ1-4, with 8 bases matching TRBD1. The TCR originated in a man younger than 40 with COVID-19, enrolled during active disease. CDR3 in amino acids: CASRRTGNEKLFF. For the CDR3, the DNA is TGTGCCAGTAGAAGGACAGGGAATGAAAAACTGTTTTTT.